Below, 29 T cell receptor beta chains from the same sample are listed, as sequenced in a study of T cells in Graves' hyperthyroidism and ophthalmopathy. RNA transcripts gave rise to amplified TCR beta CDR3 regions. TCR CDR3 regions were first amplified by RT-PCR with HTBI primers. TCRdb used MiXCR to reprocess the multiplex PCR reads, holding one entry per CDR3 protein. This sample yields under 400,000 distinct CDR3 sequences, of which around 14% are seen a single time; around 9.2% belongs to the top ten. Source material: blood. These receptors were taken from a woman aged 18 to 35 with Graves' hyperthyroidism.

This clonotype appeared many times. The DNA for the CDR3 is TGTGCCAGCAGTTCTCCCGTGGGAGTTGGAAGCTCCTACAATGAGCAGTTCTTC. This sequence encodes CASSSPVGVGSSYNEQFF. The chain uses TRBV28 and TRBJ2-1, with D possibly being TRBD2 (5 bases). The germline V gene encodes CDR1 MDHEN and CDR2 SYDVKM. The V gene lost 4 bases and the J gene lost 0 bases, with 19 bases spanning the gap. This CDR3 spans 18 amino acids.

V usage is TRBV7-8 and J usage is TRBJ2-3; no definite D call. Germline V gene data show CDR1 as SGHVS and CDR2 as FQNEAQ. With 1 base removed from V and 3 bases from J, the gap between germline ends came to 8 bases. CDR3 size: 14 residues. The CDR3 loop is CASSLVYGTDTQYF. As DNA, the CDR3 is TGTGCCAGCAGCTTAGTGTACGGAACAGATACGCAGTATTTT.

This clonotype showed up many times. The V gene is TRBV20-1, the J gene TRBJ2-1, with unresolved D. The germline V gene encodes CDR1 DFQATT and CDR2 SNEGSKA (reference sequence). The CDR3 covers 15 residues. V shed 0 bases and J shed 0 bases, with 9 bases lying between them. CDR3: CSARDLLISYNEQFF. CDR3 DNA: TGCAGTGCTAGAGATTTACTGATCTCCTACAATGAGCAGTTCTTC.

Ten or more counts support this clonotype. The CDR3 reads CASRRDREGQPQHF. CDR3 coding DNA: TGTGCCAGCAGGCGAGACAGGGAAGGTCAGCCCCAGCATTTT. V and J are TRBV6-1 and TRBJ1-5; 7 nucleotides agree with TRBD1. This CDR3 comprises 14 residues. CDR1 and CDR2 (germline): MNHNS, SASEGT. Losses at the gene ends were 6 bases for V and 6 bases for J; bases not matched to a gene: 8.

The V and J genes are TRBV19 and TRBJ2-1; 12 nucleotides match TRBD2. The germline gives CDR1 LNHDA, CDR2 SQIVND (reference sequence). After removal of 0 bases from V and 7 bases from J, the junction contained 13 bases not matched to a gene. The CDR3 has 19 amino acids. CDR3 sequence (DNA): TGTGCCAGTAGTATAGAGGGGCCTAGCGGGAGGGCCTCTGGGAATGAGCAGTTCTTC. Amino acids: CASSIEGPSGRASGNEQFF.

In this sample, this clonotype turned up a few times. CDR3 residues: CASSLMPEDYEQYF. Here the CDR3 DNA reads TGTGCCAGCAGCTTAATGCCAGAAGACTACGAGCAGTACTTC. The rearrangement uses TRBV11-2 and TRBJ2-7; no firm D call. The CDR3 totals 14 residues. The germline V gene encodes CDR1 SGHAT and CDR2 FQNNGV. V was shortened by 2 bases and J by 3 bases, with 11 bases between the two germline ends.

This chain joins TRBV18 and TRBJ1-5, with D unresolved. The CDR3 loop spans 16 amino acids. Trimming shortened V by 6 bases and J by 1 base, and 16 bases separated the two germline ends. Germline CDR1 is KGHSH and CDR2 is LQKENI. The CDR3 is CASSTRGAYSNQPQHF. The CDR3 DNA reads TGTGCCAGCTCGACCCGAGGCGCTTACAGCAATCAGCCCCAGCATTTT.

Details on this clonotype: It may be a read error: a sequence one base away is much more abundant. The chain joins TRBV20-1 to TRBJ2-7; D gene unclear. Trimming shortened V by 7 bases and J by 2 bases, and 15 bases separated the two germline ends. Germline lookup yields CDR1 DFQATT and CDR2 SNEGSKA (reference sequence). The CDR3 loop spans 13 amino acids. CDR3 in DNA: TGCAGTGTTCTTACCAGGACCCCCTACGAGCAGTACTTC. This encodes CSVLTRTPYEQYF.

Notes on this clonotype: A read error may produce the germline difference seen at one junction end. This chain links TRBV20-1 with TRBJ2-1; no reliable D call. The germline CDR1 and CDR2 sequences are DFQATT and SNEGSKA (reference sequence). The CDR3 is 14 amino acids. CDR3 sequence: CSAPSSTVYTEQFF. CDR3 DNA: TGCAGTGCTCCTTCGTCTACTGTTTACACTGAGCAGTTCTTC.

This clonotype was seen at least ten times. The chain recombines TRBV29-1 with TRBJ1-2, with 8 bases identical to TRBD1. CDR3 size: 15 residues. Germline trimming cut 0 bases from V and 5 bases from J; bases unmatched to any gene: 8. CDR1 is SQVTM and CDR2 is ANQGSEA in the germline V gene. In DNA form, the CDR3 reads TGCAGCGTTGAAGATGAGACAGGGGAGGGATATGGCTACACCTTC. It translates to CSVEDETGEGYGYTF.

This clonotype was recorded a few times. The chain joins TRBV2 to TRBJ2-2; D is possibly TRBD2 (6 bases). This CDR3 region has 15 residues. Deletions cut 2 bases from V and 7 bases from J, with 14 bases between. From germline, CDR1 is SNHLY and CDR2 FYNNEI. The CDR3 DNA follows: TGTGCCAGCAGTGAAAGAGGTCGGGGGTACGGGGAGCTGTTTTTT. Translation gives CASSERGRGYGELFF. The variable domain in full, completed from reference TRBV2 and TRBJ2-2, reads EPEVTQTPSHQVTQMGQEVILRCVPISNHLYFYWYRQILGQKVEFLVSFYNNEISEKSEIFDDQFSVERPDGSNFTLKIRSTKLEDSAMYFCASSERGRGYGELFFGEGSRLTVL.

The J gene is TRBJ2-7, the V gene TRBV5-1; TRBD2 matches at 7 bases. This CDR3 has 14 residues. Trimming took 4 bases from V and 1 from J; bases not matched to a gene: 5. Per germline, CDR1 SGHRS and CDR2 YFSETQ. This CDR3 reads CASSPRTSSYEQYF. The CDR3 coding sequence is TGCGCCAGCAGCCCCAGGACTAGTTCCTACGAGCAGTACTTC. The variable domain in full, with the rest retrieved from reference TRBV5-1 and TRBJ2-7, is KAGVTQTPRYLIKTRGQQVTLSCSPISGHRSVSWYQQTPGQGLQFLFEYFSETQRNKGNFPGRFSGRQFSNSRSEMNVSTLELGDSALYLCASSPRTSSYEQYFGPGTRLTVT.

This clonotype occurred a few times. This could be a read error, since a much larger clone is one nucleotide away. The chain links TRBV28 to TRBJ1-2; TRBD1 might be the D (5 bases). Germline V gene lookup returns CDR1 MDHEN and CDR2 SYDVKM. Between the trimmed V and J ends, which lost 3 bases and 7 bases, there was a span of 15 bases. The CDR3 covers 14 residues. CDR3 protein: CASSLTGAGSGYTF. The CDR3 DNA follows: TGTGCCAGCAGTTTGACCGGGGCAGGGTCTGGCTACACCTTC.

The V call is TRBV4-1, the J call TRBJ2-2; D possibly corresponds to TRBD2 (7 bases). Germline V gives CDR1 MGHRA, CDR2 YSYEKL. The germline V and J ends were trimmed by 0 bases and 7 bases, with 12 bases remaining between them. This CDR3 is 15 amino acids long. The CDR3 here is CASSQDPGGFGELFF. For the CDR3, the DNA is TGCGCCAGCAGCCAAGATCCGGGGGGCTTCGGGGAGCTGTTTTTT.

This clonotype showed up many times. The CDR3 bases are TGTGCCAGCAGTGCCGGGGAGTCTAACTATGGCTACACCTTC. It is translated as CASSAGESNYGYTF. The V and J genes are TRBV12-3 or TRBV12-4 and TRBJ1-2; D is uncertain. Trimming left V 5 bases short and J 0 bases short, with 10 bases between. The CDR3 covers 14 residues.

This clonotype came up many times. The genes are TRBV28 and TRBJ2-5; TRBD2 matches 10 bases. V shed 7 bases, J shed 5 bases, and the junction held 10 bases outside the gene matches. The CDR3 has 15 amino acids. CDR1 MDHEN and CDR2 SYDVKM come from the germline V gene. CDR3 residues: CASTPSGGATETQYF. DNA for the CDR3: TGTGCCAGCACACCCAGCGGGGGGGCGACGGAGACCCAGTACTTC. The entire variable domain, with the rest obtained from reference TRBV28 and TRBJ2-5, is as follows: DVKVTQSSRYLVKRTGEKVFLECVQDMDHENMFWYRQDPGLGLRLIYFSYDVKMKEKGDIPEGYSVSREKKERFSLILESASTNQTSMYLCASTPSGGATETQYFGPGTRLLVL.

CDR3 nucleotides: TGTGCCAGCAGTGCCGGGACAGGCTACACCTTC. It specifies CASSAGTGYTF. The chain combines TRBV12-3 or TRBV12-4 with TRBJ1-2, with D maybe TRBD1 (6 bases). V was trimmed by 5 bases and J by 8 bases, leaving 9 bases between them. This CDR3 contains 11 residues.

This clonotype was seen more than once but under ten times. V and J are TRBV19 and TRBJ1-5, with D unresolved. CDR1 and CDR2 (germline): LNHDA, SQIVND (reference sequence). Trimming shortened V by 6 bases and J by 5 bases, and 14 bases separated the two germline ends. The CDR3 sequence is 14 residues long. In DNA, the CDR3 is TGTGCCAGTAGAGTCGACCGGGCTTATCAGCCCCAGCATTTT. Its translation is CASRVDRAYQPQHF.

The chain employs TRBV15 and TRBJ2-7, with 11 positions matching TRBD1. This CDR3 has 16 amino acids. V shed 5 bases and J 2 bases; nucleotides not matched to a gene: 8. Germline CDR1 reads LNHNV; CDR2 reads YYDKDF (reference sequence). In DNA form, the CDR3 reads TGTGCCACCAGCGGGATTGAGGGACAGGGGGCCTACGAGCAGTACTTC. Its translation is CATSGIEGQGAYEQYF.

V and J are TRBV5-1 and TRBJ2-5; 7 nucleotides agree with TRBD1. The CDR3 spans 16 residues. Germline loops: CDR1 SGHRS, CDR2 YFSETQ. V shed 0 bases, J shed 7 bases, and the junction held 12 bases outside the gene matches. CDR3: CASSLGRTTGRVTQYF. DNA of the CDR3: TGCGCCAGCAGCTTGGGTCGAACGACAGGGCGGGTGACCCAGTACTTC.

In its sample, this clonotype was seen many times. The chain combines TRBV6-1 with TRBJ1-5, with D maybe TRBD1 (6 bases). V was shortened by 0 bases and J by 11 bases, with 14 bases between the two germline ends. Germline lookup yields CDR1 MNHNS and CDR2 SASEGT. CDR3 size: 14 residues. The CDR3 here is CASSEAGGQSAQHF. The CDR3 coding sequence is TGTGCCAGCAGTGAAGCGGGGGGGCAATCAGCCCAGCATTTT.

This clonotype has a count of ten or more. The V gene is TRBV6-2 or TRBV6-3, the J gene TRBJ1-5; tentative D call: TRBD1 (6 bases). CDR1 is MNHEY, CDR2 SVGEGT, per germline. The CDR3 has 18 amino acids. V was cut by 5 bases and J by 0 bases, with 20 bases left in between. DNA for the CDR3: TGTGCCAGCAGTCCGAACCGGGGGGGCCTTTATAGCAATCAGCCCCAGCATTTT. As protein: CASSPNRGGLYSNQPQHF.

This clonotype was seen a handful of times. The J gene is TRBJ1-1, the V gene TRBV18; D remains unclear. Germline lookup yields CDR1 KGHSH and CDR2 LQKENI. The CDR3 loop spans 15 amino acids. V was trimmed by 3 bases and J by 4 bases, leaving 15 bases between them. The CDR3 DNA reads TGTGCCAGCTCACCTTATGTGAAGGGAAGCACTGAAGCTTTCTTT. Protein sequence: CASSPYVKGSTEAFF. The full variable domain, with the rest looked up from reference TRBV18 and TRBJ1-1, is NAGVMQNPRHLVRRRGQEARLRCSPMKGHSHVYWYRQLPEEGLKFMVYLQKENIIDESGMPKERFSAEFPKEGPSILRIQQVVRGDSAAYFCASSPYVKGSTEAFFGQGTRLTVV.

The chain uses TRBV6-5 and TRBJ2-7, with unresolved D. CDR1 and CDR2 from the germline V gene are MNHEY and SVGAGI. Trimming took 2 bases from V and 6 from J, leaving 14 bases between them. The CDR3 spans 14 residues. CDR3 DNA: TGTGCCAGCAGTTACCAAAAGAATGGGCTCGAGCAGTACTTC. As protein: CASSYQKNGLEQYF.

There are many counts of this clonotype. V is TRBV7-2 and J is TRBJ2-7, with no clear D. V lost 5 bases to trimming and J lost 3 bases, with 11 bases between them. The germline CDR1 and CDR2 sequences are SGHTA and FQGNSA. The CDR3 spans 13 residues. In DNA, the CDR3 is TGTGCCAGCAGCGTCCCCCAACTCTACGAGCAGTACTTC. As protein: CASSVPQLYEQYF. Looking up the rest from reference TRBV7-2 and TRBJ2-7 gives the full variable domain: GAGVSQSPSNKVTEKGKDVELRCDPISGHTALYWYRQSLGQGLEFLIYFQGNSAPDKSGLPSDRFSAERTGGSVSTLTIQRTQQEDSAVYLCASSVPQLYEQYFGPGTRLTVT.

The V call is TRBV7-9, the J call TRBJ1-4; 10 nucleotides match TRBD1. Germline V gene data show CDR1 as SEHNR and CDR2 as FQNEAQ (reference sequence). The CDR3 sequence is 19 residues long. V shed 2 bases, J shed 2 bases, and the junction held 11 bases outside the gene matches. The DNA of the CDR3 is TGTGCCAGCAGCTTATCGGTCGGGGACAGGGGTCCCACTAATGAAAAACTGTTTTTT. It is translated as CASSLSVGDRGPTNEKLFF. Filled out from reference TRBV7-9 and TRBJ1-4, the complete variable domain reads DTGVSQNPRHKITKRGQNVTFRCDPISEHNRLYWYRQTLGQGPEFLTYFQNEAQLEKSRLLSDRFSAERPKGSFSTLEIQRTEQGDSAMYLCASSLSVGDRGPTNEKLFFGSGTQLSVL.

This clonotype was counted ten times or more. The V gene is TRBV28, the J gene TRBJ1-1; 8 positions agree with TRBD1. The junction had 8 bases not matched to a gene; V was cut back by 8 bases and J by 3 bases. The CDR3 length is 14 residues. Germline CDR1 reads MDHEN; CDR2 reads SYDVKM. CDR3 residues: CASLAGGADTEAFF. DNA for the CDR3: TGTGCCAGCCTCGCAGGGGGCGCGGACACTGAAGCTTTCTTT.

This clonotype showed up many times. The chain joins TRBV2 to TRBJ1-5; unclear D gene. Germline V gene data show CDR1 as SNHLY and CDR2 as FYNNEI. The CDR3 consists of 14 residues. V lost 7 bases, J lost 0 bases, and 10 bases lay in between. The CDR3 nucleotides read TGTGCCAGCACCCGCGTTAATAGCAATCAGCCCCAGCATTTT. It specifies CASTRVNSNQPQHF.

To note about this clonotype: A single base separates this from a much larger clone, so it may be a read error. V is TRBV6-1 and J is TRBJ2-3; TRBD1 agrees at 7 bases. The CDR3 loop spans 14 amino acids. V lost 8 bases, J lost 8 bases, and 13 bases stayed unmatched. Germline CDR1 is MNHNS and CDR2 is SASEGT. The CDR3 DNA reads TGTGCCAGCTCCGCGACAGAGGGGGCAGGTACGCAGTATTTT. Translating gives CASSATEGAGTQYF.